Below, 15 T cell receptor beta chains from the same sample are listed, as sequenced in a study of shared clonotypes between healthy human individuals. Cells designated naive CD8 were CD45RO-negative and were positively selected for CCR7, with terminally differentiated effector memory CD45RA+ cells excluded. Using immunoSEQ multiplex PCR, the repertoire was profiled, and TCRdb retains in-frame clones only, with some absent. The table includes some 1,900,000 clones, roughly 95% detected once. The sample consisted of naive CD8+ T cells sorted from blood. The receptors derive from a man younger than 35 in good health.

The genes are TRBV5-8 and TRBJ1-3; unclear D gene. V dropped 5 bases and J dropped 0 bases, with 9 bases sitting between them. Germline V gene data show CDR1 as SGHTS and CDR2 as YDEGEE. This CDR3 region has 14 residues. CDR3 residues: CASSYDGSGNTIYF. CDR3 in DNA: TGTGCCAGCAGTTATGACGGCTCTGGAAACACCATATATTTT.

The chain links TRBV7-9 to TRBJ2-2, with 9 positions matching TRBD1. CDR3 size: 15 residues. Germline V gene data show CDR1 as SEHNR and CDR2 as FQNEAQ (reference sequence). J gave up 6 bases and V 6 bases, and 8 bases lay outside the gene matches. The CDR3 DNA reads TGTGCCAGCAGTTCCGGGACAGGGAGGCCCGGGGAGCTGTTTTTT. Its protein is CASSSGTGRPGELFF.

This clone was seen once. The chain uses TRBV6-1 and TRBJ2-7, with D uncertain. The CDR3 length is 15 residues. The V gene's germline CDR1 is MNHNS and CDR2 SASEGT. Between the trimmed V and J ends, which lost 1 base and 0 bases, there was a span of 10 bases. CDR3 amino acids: CASSEDPRISYEQYF. The CDR3 nucleotides are TGTGCCAGCAGTGAAGACCCCAGAATCTCCTACGAGCAGTACTTC.

This clone was observed a single time. V and J are TRBV14 and TRBJ2-3; the D gene is possibly TRBD2 (5 bases). In germline, CDR1 is SGHDN, CDR2 FVKESK. This CDR3 is 15 amino acids long. The germline V and J ends were trimmed by 8 bases and 6 bases, with 21 bases remaining between them. The CDR3 bases are TGTGCCAGCGGGCCCCAGCGGAGTAGGAGGGATACGCAGTATTTT. It specifies CASGPQRSRRDTQYF. Looking up the rest from reference TRBV14 and TRBJ2-3 gives the full variable domain: EAGVTQFPSHSVIEKGQTVTLRCDPISGHDNLYWYRRVMGKEIKFLLHFVKESKQDESGMPNNRFLAERTGGTYSTLKVQPAELEDSGVYFCASGPQRSRRDTQYFGPGTRLTVL.

V usage is TRBV5-8 and J usage is TRBJ2-5; TRBD2 matches 12 bases. V lost 2 bases and J lost 4; bases outside the gene matches: 9. The CDR3 totals 17 residues. Germline V gene lookup returns CDR1 SGHTS and CDR2 YDEGEE. The CDR3 DNA sequence: TGTGCCAGCAGCTTAGAGTGGACTAGCGGGATTTCAGAGACCCAGTACTTC. It codes for CASSLEWTSGISETQYF.

V and J are TRBV5-1 and TRBJ2-7, with TRBD2 matching over 9 bases. CDR1 and CDR2 from the germline V gene are SGHRS and YFSETQ. Unmatched junction bases numbered 13, after V lost 0 bases and J lost 0 bases. The CDR3 length is 19 residues. The CDR3 here is CASSLGASGEFSSSYEQYF. The CDR3 coding sequence is TGCGCCAGCAGCTTGGGAGCTAGCGGGGAATTCTCGAGCTCCTACGAGCAGTACTTC.

CDR3 in DNA: TGTGCCAGCAGCTTCCCGGGACAGGGTTTCGAGCAGTACTTC. It is translated as CASSFPGQGFEQYF. The chain recombines TRBV11-2 with TRBJ2-7; 9 nucleotides align to TRBD1. The CDR3 contains 14 residues. V gave up 3 bases and J gave up 6 bases; unmatched junction bases: 6. Per germline, CDR1 SGHAT and CDR2 FQNNGV.

This chain joins TRBV2 and TRBJ1-2; perhaps TRBD1 as D (5 bases). The CDR3 contains 16 residues. The V end lost 8 bases, the J end lost 3 bases, and 22 bases lay between the germline ends. CDR1 SNHLY and CDR2 FYNNEI come from the germline V gene. This CDR3 reads CASEGFRGTTDYGYTF. For the CDR3, the DNA is TGTGCCAGCGAAGGGTTTAGGGGCACAACGGACTATGGCTACACCTTC.

The chain links TRBV5-4 to TRBJ2-3; D is tentatively TRBD1 or TRBD2 (5 bases each). CDR3 length: 16 amino acids. CDR1 and CDR2 (germline): SGHNT, YYREEE (reference sequence). The ends were cut back, 0 bases at V and 2 bases at J, with 13 bases in the middle. The CDR3: CASSLAGRSVTDTQYF. The CDR3 DNA reads as TGTGCCAGCAGCTTGGCGGGGCGGTCTGTCACAGATACGCAGTATTTT.

The chain uses TRBV7-9 and TRBJ2-5; 8 nucleotides agree with TRBD2. The germline CDR1 and CDR2 sequences are SEHNR and FQNEAQ (reference sequence). Losses at the gene ends were 7 bases for V and 3 bases for J; bases not matched to a gene: 7. The CDR3 spans 14 residues. The CDR3 region is CASNPGGVKETQYF. The CDR3 bases are TGTGCCAGCAACCCCGGGGGGGTCAAAGAGACCCAGTACTTC.

The chain employs TRBV6-5 and TRBJ2-7; 7 bases align to TRBD2. J gave up 7 bases and V 5 bases, and 11 bases lay outside the gene matches. This CDR3 has 14 residues. Germline CDR1 is MNHEY and CDR2 is SVGAGI. CDR3 sequence (DNA): TGTGCCAGCAGTCCAATAGCGGGTTCTTGGGAGCAGTACTTC. Translating gives CASSPIAGSWEQYF.

This chain uses TRBV4-1 with TRBJ1-6; D is ambiguous. This CDR3 has 14 residues. V lost 6 bases, J lost 7 bases, and 13 bases lay in between. Looked up from germline, CDR1 is MGHRA and CDR2 is YSYEKL. CDR3 DNA: TGCGCCAGCAGTCATGTCCGGCCCAATTCACCCCTCCACTTT. The encoded protein is CASSHVRPNSPLHF.

The chain is built from TRBV7-9 and TRBJ2-1; 9 bases line up with TRBD2. V was pared by 6 bases and J by 4 bases, with 7 bases of the junction left unmatched. CDR1 and CDR2 from the germline V gene are SEHNR and FQNEAQ (reference sequence). The CDR3 is 15 residues long. In DNA, the CDR3 is TGTGCCAGCAGTGAGGTAGCGGGGGAATACAATGAGCAGTTCTTC. Translating it yields CASSEVAGEYNEQFF.

The chain recombines TRBV15 with TRBJ2-7; weak D call: TRBD2 (6 bases). The length of the CDR3 is 18 residues. V lost 0 bases and J lost 2, with 20 bases in between. Germline-derived CDR1 and CDR2 are LNHNV and YYDKDF (reference sequence). The chain's CDR3 is CATSRDGGQGDNPYEQYF. The CDR3 DNA reads as TGTGCCACCAGCAGAGATGGAGGGCAGGGAGACAACCCCTACGAGCAGTACTTC.

V usage is TRBV6-6 and J usage is TRBJ2-7; D possibly uses TRBD1 or TRBD2 (7 bases each). The CDR3 has 14 residues. Trimming removed 5 bases from V and 5 bases from J, with 16 bases in between. Germline V gives CDR1 MNHNY, CDR2 SVGAGI (reference sequence). CDR3 DNA sequence: TGTGCCAGCAGTCAGGGGGGACTAACCCACGAGCAGTACTTC. Its translation is CASSQGGLTHEQYF.